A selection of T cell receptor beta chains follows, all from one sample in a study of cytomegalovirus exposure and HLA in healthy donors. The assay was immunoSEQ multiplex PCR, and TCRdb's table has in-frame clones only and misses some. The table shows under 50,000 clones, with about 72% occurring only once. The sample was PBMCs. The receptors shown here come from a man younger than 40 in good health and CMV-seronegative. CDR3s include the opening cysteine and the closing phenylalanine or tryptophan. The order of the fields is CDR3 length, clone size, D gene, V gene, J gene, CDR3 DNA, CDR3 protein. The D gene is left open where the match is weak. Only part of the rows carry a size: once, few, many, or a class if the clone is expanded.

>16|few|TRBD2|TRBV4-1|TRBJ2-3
TGCGCCAGCAGCCAAGAGGGACTAGCGGGAGTAGATACGCAGTATTTT
CASSQEGLAGVDTQYF
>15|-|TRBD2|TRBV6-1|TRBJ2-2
TGTGCCAGCAGTCGCGGGAGGGGTGGTTCCGGGGAGCTGTTTTTT
CASSRGRGGSGELFF
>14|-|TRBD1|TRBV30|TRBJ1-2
TGTGCCTGGAAGTCGGGACAGGGGGCCTATGGCTACACCTTC
CAWKSGQGAYGYTF
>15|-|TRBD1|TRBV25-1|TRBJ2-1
TGTGCCAGCAGTGCCACAGGGGGCTCCTACAATGAGCAGTTCTTC
CASSATGGSYNEQFF
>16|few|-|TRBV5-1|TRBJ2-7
TGCGCCAGCAGCTTGGGGGCTTGGGCCCTCTCCTACGAGCAGTACTTC
CASSLGAWALSYEQYF
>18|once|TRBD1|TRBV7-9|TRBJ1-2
TGTGCCAGCAGCTCCCGAACCGGGACAGAGACGACCTTCTATGGCTACACCTTC
CASSSRTGTETTFYGYTF
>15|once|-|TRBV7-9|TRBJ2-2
TGTGCCAGCAGACCCCCCAGGGGAGAGACCGGGGAGCTGTTTTTT
CASRPPRGETGELFF
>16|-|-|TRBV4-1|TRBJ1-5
TGCGCCAGCAGCCAAGATTCGGGGGGTAGCAATCAGCCCCAGCATTTT
CASSQDSGGSNQPQHF
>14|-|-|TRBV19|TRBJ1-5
TGTGCCAGTAGTACTTACAATTTCAATCAGCCCCAGCATTTT
CASSTYNFNQPQHF
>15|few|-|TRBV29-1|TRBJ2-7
TGCAGCGTTGGAGGCCTGGGGAAAGGGGTCTACGAGCAGTACTTC
CSVGGLGKGVYEQYF
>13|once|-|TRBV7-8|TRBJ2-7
TGTGCCAGCAGGAGAGGGAAGTCCTACGAGCAGTACTTC
CASRRGKSYEQYF
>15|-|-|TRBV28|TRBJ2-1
TGTGCCAGCAGCCCACTCGGCGGAGGGATTAATGAGCAGTTCTTC
CASSPLGGGINEQFF
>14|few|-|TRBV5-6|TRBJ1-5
TGTGCCAGCTTCTTATTCGGGGGCAATCAGCCCCAGCATTTT
CASFLFGGNQPQHF
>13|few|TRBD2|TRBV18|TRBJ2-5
TGTGCCAGCTCAACTAGCGGTGTAGAGACCCAGTACTTC
CASSTSGVETQYF
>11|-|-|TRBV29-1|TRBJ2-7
TGCAGCGTTCGCGGGGCAGGGGAGCAGTACTTC
CSVRGAGEQYF
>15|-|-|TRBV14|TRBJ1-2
TGTGCCAGCAGCCAAGGCTCCAGGGTTGGGTATGGCTACACCTTC
CASSQGSRVGYGYTF
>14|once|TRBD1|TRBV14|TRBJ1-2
TGTGCCAGCAGCCAAGACCAGGGGGCGTATGGCTACACCTTC
CASSQDQGAYGYTF
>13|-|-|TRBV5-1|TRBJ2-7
TGCGCCAGCAGCTACGGGGGCTCCTACGAGCAGTACTTC
CASSYGGSYEQYF
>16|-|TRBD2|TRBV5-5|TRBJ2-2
TGTGCCAGCAGCCTTAGCGGGAGTGCGAACACCGGGGAGCTGTTTTTT
CASSLSGSANTGELFF
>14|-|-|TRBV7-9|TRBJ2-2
TGTGCCAGCAGCACGGACAGCAACACCGGGGAGCTGTTTTTT
CASSTDSNTGELFF
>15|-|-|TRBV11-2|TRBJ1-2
TGTGCCAGCAGCTTAGTGTATCGGGGGGTAGATGGCTACACCTTC
CASSLVYRGVDGYTF
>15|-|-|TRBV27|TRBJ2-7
TGTGCCAGCAGTCCCCCCGGGGGAGGTTCCTACGAGCAGTACTTC
CASSPPGGGSYEQYF
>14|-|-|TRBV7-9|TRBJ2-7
TGTGCCAGCAGCTTAGGTCAGGGGTCATCCGAGCAGTACTTC
CASSLGQGSSEQYF
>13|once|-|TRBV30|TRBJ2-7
TGTGCCTGGAGTCCAGACAGAACCTACGAGCAGTACTTC
CAWSPDRTYEQYF
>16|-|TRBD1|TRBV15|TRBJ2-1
TGTGCCACCAGCTCAGGAGACAGGGGCCCCTACGGTGAGCAGTTCTTC
CATSSGDRGPYGEQFF
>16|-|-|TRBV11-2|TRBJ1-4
TGTGCCAGCAGCTTCGGGTCGGGAAGTGCTAATGAAAAACTGTTTTTT
CASSFGSGSANEKLFF
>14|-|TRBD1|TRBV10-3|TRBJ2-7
TGTGCCATCAGTAAGGACAGGGAGCCCTACGAGCAGTACTTC
CAISKDREPYEQYF
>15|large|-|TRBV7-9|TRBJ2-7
TGTGCCAGCAGCTCCATTCGGACATACCCCTACGAGCAGTACTTC
CASSSIRTYPYEQYF
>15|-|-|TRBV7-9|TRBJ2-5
TGTGCCAGCAGCTCCCTTTCAGGGGTGGCAGAGACCCAGTACTTC
CASSSLSGVAETQYF
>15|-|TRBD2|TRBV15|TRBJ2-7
TGTGCCACCAGCAGAGGGACTAGCGGCTCCTACGAGCAGTACTTC
CATSRGTSGSYEQYF
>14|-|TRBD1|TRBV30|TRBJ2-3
TGTGCCTGGAGCTGGACAGGGGCCACAGATACGCAGTATTTT
CAWSWTGATDTQYF
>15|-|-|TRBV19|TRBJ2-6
TGTGCCAGTAGTGTAAAGCTCTCTGGGGCCAACGTCCTGACTTTC
CASSVKLSGANVLTF
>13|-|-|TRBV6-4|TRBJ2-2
TGTGCCAGCAGTGACCTCCCCCCCGGGGAGCTGTTTTTT
CASSDLPPGELFF
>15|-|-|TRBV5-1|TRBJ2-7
TGCGCCAGCAGCTTTTTTAGCCAACAAGTTCCGGAGCAGTACTTC
CASSFFSQQVPEQYF
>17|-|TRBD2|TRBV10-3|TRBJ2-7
TGTGCCATCAGTGCGTTTTGGGGGACTAGCGGGACTTACGAGCAGTACTTC
CAISAFWGTSGTYEQYF
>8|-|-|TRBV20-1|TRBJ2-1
TGCAGTGCTAGGGCGGCAGTCTTC
CSARAAVF
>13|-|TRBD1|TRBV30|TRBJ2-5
TGTGCCTGCGGACAGGGGAACAAGGATGAGCAGTACTTC
CACGQGNKDEQYF
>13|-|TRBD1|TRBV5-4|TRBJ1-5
TGTGCCAGCAGCGAGGGACAGAATCAGCCCCAGCATTTT
CASSEGQNQPQHF
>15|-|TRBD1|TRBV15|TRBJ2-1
TGTGCCACCAGCAGAGGAGGACAGGGTACTAATGAGCAGTTCTTC
CATSRGGQGTNEQFF
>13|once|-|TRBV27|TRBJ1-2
TGTGCCAGCAGCCGCCTGACAGGATATGGCTACACCTTC
CASSRLTGYGYTF
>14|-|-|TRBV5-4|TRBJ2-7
TGTGCCAGCAGCTTGAGAGGACAACTCTACGAGCAGTACTTC
CASSLRGQLYEQYF
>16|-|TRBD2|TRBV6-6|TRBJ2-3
TGTGCCAGCAGTCAACTAGCGGGAGGGCCAGGGGATACGCAGTATTTT
CASSQLAGGPGDTQYF
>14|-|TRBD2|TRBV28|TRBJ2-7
TGTGCCAGCAGTTTGTCTAGCGGGAGGAGTGAGCAGTACTTC
CASSLSSGRSEQYF
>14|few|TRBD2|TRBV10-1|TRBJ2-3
TGCGCCAGCGAAAGCGGGAGGGCCGGGGATACGCAGTATTTT
CASESGRAGDTQYF
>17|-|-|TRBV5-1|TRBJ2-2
TGCGCCAGCAGCTTGGAAGATGTTGGGCTTGGGACCGGGGAGCTGTTTTTT
CASSLEDVGLGTGELFF
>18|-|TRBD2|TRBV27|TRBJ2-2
TGTGCCAGCAGTTATCCTCCAGCGGGAGGGCCGATCACCGGGGAGCTGTTTTTT
CASSYPPAGGPITGELFF
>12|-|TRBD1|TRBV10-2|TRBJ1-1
TGCGCCAGCAGTGAGGAGCAGGGGGGAGCTTTCTTT
CASSEEQGGAFF
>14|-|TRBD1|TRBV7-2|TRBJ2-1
TGTGCCAGCAGCTACCAGGGGGATAGGTATGAGCAGTTCTTC
CASSYQGDRYEQFF